This TCR beta chain was documented in a study of blood T cell repertoires in COVID-19. On the study more broadly: Material from acute and convalescent COVID-19 was sourced from the United States, Italy and Spain. PBMCs, B-cell-depleted T cells, or T cells were the source of the cDNA or gDNA that made up the material.

Original processing notes: How many nucleated cells were present was estimated from reference gene primer amplification. TCRdb keeps only in-frame clones here, not all; method: immunoSEQ multiplex PCR. The DNA was the basis for D and trimming; V, J and clone size are from that table. The profile covers roughly 340,000 clones, with approximately 90% appearing a single time and less than 3.5% taken by the ten largest. The TCR was taken from a woman aged 18-35 years who had recovered from COVID-19. The sequencing input was peripheral blood.

As DNA, the CDR3 is TGTGCCAGCAGCACCCGACAGGTATTGAACACTGAAGCTTTCTTT. Translated, it gives CASSTRQVLNTEAFF. The chain recombines TRBV5-4 with TRBJ1-1; tentative D call: TRBD1 (6 bases). Germline V gene sequence: CDR1 SGHNT, CDR2 YYREEE (reference sequence). V shed 4 bases and J shed 0 bases, with 13 bases lying between them. The CDR3 consists of 15 residues.